This T cell receptor (beta chain) was identified in a study of cytomegalovirus exposure and HLA in healthy donors. Study-wide findings and caveats: When the data were analyzed later, several of the most significant clusters appeared to be linked to common viral pathogens. In a later analysis, TCR beta V- and J-gene trimming showed a link to a missense DCLRE1C variant. HLA alleles were associated with roughly 15,000 TCR beta sequences in a later analysis at 0.05 false discovery rate.

The primer mix had 60 Vbeta and 13 Jbeta primers. Sequencing was performed with immunoSEQ multiplex PCR; in TCRdb, only in-frame clones are kept and a portion is missing. Of approximately 150,000 clones in the sample, about four fifths were seen once. About this clone itself: The antigen is undetermined.

V was clipped by 4 bases and J by 3 bases; unmatched bases: 0. Germline CDR1 SGDLS, CDR2 YYNGEE. This CDR3 has 13 residues. The receptor was isolated from a man aged 50-60 years in good health and CMV-seropositive. Sequenced: PBMCs. The chain has TRBV9 and TRBJ2-2; 7 nucleotides agree with TRBD1. For the CDR3, the DNA is TGTGCCAGCAGCACAGGGGACACCGGGGAGCTGTTTTTT. This translates into CASSTGDTGELFF.